Each of the 13 T cell receptor beta chains below was sequenced from the same sample in a study of blood T cells in healthy people across ages. It was with a sample-barcoded 5' primer and a J-beta primer mix that a second PCR of about 7 to 12 cycles was run. TCRdb ran MiXCR on the 5' RACE reads and lists one entry per CDR3 protein. This sample has hundreds of thousands of distinct CDR3 sequences, with over 20% found just once. The sequenced sample was blood. Receptors were obtained from an older man in good health.

This clonotype was seen a handful of times. This rearrangement joins TRBV7-9 to TRBJ2-5, with TRBD1 as a possible D gene (5 bases). Germline CDR1 reads SEHNR; CDR2 reads FQNEAQ (reference sequence). The CDR3 length is 15 residues. Between the trimmed V and J ends, which lost 1 base and 2 bases, there was a span of 11 bases. In DNA form, the CDR3 reads TGTGCCAGCAGCTTAGGCACTACAGGTCAAGAGACCCAGTACTTC. This gives the protein CASSLGTTGQETQYF.

The chain is built from TRBV28 and TRBJ2-7; TRBD1 is a possible D gene (6 bases). The length of the CDR3 is 16 residues. V was cut by 4 bases and J by 3 bases, with 19 bases left in between. The germline gives CDR1 MDHEN, CDR2 SYDVKM. CDR3 residues: CASSSATAGVRYEQYF. CDR3 sequence (DNA): TGTGCCAGCAGTTCCGCGACAGCAGGGGTCCGCTACGAGCAGTACTTC.

This chain uses TRBV9 with TRBJ2-1, with 7 bases fitting TRBD1. This CDR3 region has 15 residues. The ends lost 3 bases at V and 0 bases at J; junction bases unmatched: 3. From germline, CDR1 is SGDLS and CDR2 YYNGEE. CDR3 sequence: CASSATGDSYNEQFF. The CDR3 coding sequence is TGTGCCAGCAGCGCAACAGGGGACTCCTACAATGAGCAGTTCTTC.

This chain joins TRBV5-1 and TRBJ2-3; 10 nucleotides line up with TRBD2. V gave up 0 bases and J gave up 2 bases; unmatched junction bases: 3. CDR3 length: 16 amino acids. Germline values: CDR1 SGHRS, CDR2 YFSETQ. CDR3: CASSLDLAGDTDTQYF. The CDR3 nucleotides read TGCGCCAGCAGCTTGGATCTAGCGGGAGACACAGATACGCAGTATTTT.

The J gene is TRBJ1-4, the V gene TRBV4-3; no reliable D call. V gave up 0 bases and J gave up 7 bases, with 12 bases separating them. Looked up from germline, CDR1 is LGHNA and CDR2 is YSLEER. This CDR3 spans 15 amino acids. CDR3 nucleotide sequence: TGCGCCAGCAGCCAAGACGTGGGTTATTCTGAAAAACTGTTTTTT. Protein: CASSQDVGYSEKLFF.

V usage is TRBV27 and J usage is TRBJ2-3; D uncertain. V was shortened by 7 bases and J by 2 bases, with 16 bases between the two germline ends. Germline CDR1 reads MNHEY; CDR2 reads SMNVEV (reference sequence). The CDR3 has 15 residues. The CDR3 sequence is CASTPTPGHTDTQYF. The CDR3 region has the DNA TGTGCCAGCACCCCGACGCCCGGTCACACAGATACGCAGTATTTT.

The rearrangement joins TRBV12-3 or TRBV12-4 to TRBJ2-7, with 12 bases identical to TRBD2. This CDR3 has 13 amino acids. Germline trimming cut 4 bases from V and 7 bases from J; bases unmatched to any gene: 2. The CDR3 is CASSWTSGIEQYF. CDR3 sequence (DNA): TGTGCCAGCAGTTGGACTAGCGGGATTGAGCAGTACTTC.

The V and J genes are TRBV6-6 and TRBJ2-1, with D possibly being TRBD1 (5 bases). From germline, CDR1 is MNHNY and CDR2 SVGAGI (reference sequence). V lost 6 bases and J lost 7, with 19 bases in between. The CDR3 loop spans 15 amino acids. The CDR3 region is CASSSPGRVGNEQFF. CDR3 DNA sequence: TGTGCCAGCAGCTCCCCGGGCAGGGTGGGTAATGAGCAGTTCTTC.

This clonotype was picked up many times. The chain links TRBV2 to TRBJ2-5; 7 bases fit TRBD1. J gave up 2 bases and V 4 bases, and 4 bases lay outside the gene matches. The CDR3 runs 14 residues. Germline V lookup: CDR1 SNHLY, CDR2 FYNNEI. This chain's CDR3 is CASSGGQLQETQYF. The CDR3 DNA reads TGTGCCAGCAGTGGGGGACAGCTACAAGAGACCCAGTACTTC.

This rearrangement joins TRBV18 to TRBJ2-1; D may be TRBD1 (7 bases). With the DNA end fitting TRBJ2-5 better, the J assignment may be wrong. The germline CDR1 and CDR2 sequences are KGHSH and LQKENI. This CDR3 spans 18 amino acids. CDR3 nucleotides: TGTGCCAGCTCACGAGGGACAGAACCGGGACTTCGGGCTGGGGCCCAGTACTTC. Translating gives CASSRGTEPGLRAGAQYF.

The chain has TRBV29-1 and TRBJ2-5, with no clear D. The V end lost 5 bases, the J end lost 1 base, and 8 bases lay between the germline ends. The CDR3 consists of 12 residues. CDR1 and CDR2 (germline): SQVTM, ANQGSEA. CDR3 amino acids: CSVRRSQETQYF. Written as DNA, the CDR3 is TGCAGCGTTCGTAGGTCCCAAGAGACCCAGTACTTC. Drawing the rest from reference TRBV29-1 and TRBJ2-5, the complete variable domain is SAVISQKPSRDICQRGTSLTIQCQVDSQVTMMFWYRQQPGQSLTLIATANQGSEATYESGFVIDKFPISRPNLTFSTLTVSNMSPEDSSIYLCSVRRSQETQYFGPGTRLLVL.

In its sample, this clonotype was seen many times. This chain links TRBV7-9 with TRBJ1-1, with unresolved D. This CDR3 is built from 12 residues. The germline V gene has CDR1 SEHNR and CDR2 FQNEAQ (reference sequence). V lost 4 bases and J 7 bases, leaving 10 bases between the germline ends. This CDR3 is CASSYHGSEAFF. The DNA for the CDR3 is TGTGCCAGCAGCTACCACGGAAGTGAAGCTTTCTTT.

This clonotype was picked up one time. The chain recombines TRBV10-3 with TRBJ1-1, with D hard to call. The CDR3 is 14 residues long. Germline V gene lookup returns CDR1 ENHRY and CDR2 SYGVKD. Trimming removed 4 bases from V and 4 bases from J, with 13 bases in between. The CDR3 nucleotides read TGTGCCATCAGTGTGGCTGCGGGGAGCACTGAAGCTTTCTTT. Residues: CAISVAAGSTEAFF.